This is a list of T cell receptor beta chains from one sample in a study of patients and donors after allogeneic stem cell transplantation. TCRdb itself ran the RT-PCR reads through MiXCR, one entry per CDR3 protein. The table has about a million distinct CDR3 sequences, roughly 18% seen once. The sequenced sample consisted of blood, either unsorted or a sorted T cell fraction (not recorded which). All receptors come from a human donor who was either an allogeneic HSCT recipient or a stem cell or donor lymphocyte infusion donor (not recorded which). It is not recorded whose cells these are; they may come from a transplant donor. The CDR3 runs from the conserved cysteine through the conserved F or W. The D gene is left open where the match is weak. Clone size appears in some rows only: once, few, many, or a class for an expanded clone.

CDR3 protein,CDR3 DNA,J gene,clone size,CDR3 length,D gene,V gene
CATSDNQGYEQYF,TGTGCCACCAGTGATAATCAGGGCTACGAGCAGTACTTC,TRBJ2-7,few,13,NA,TRBV24-1
CSARGHGTGELFF,TGCAGTGCTAGGGGGCATGGCACCGGGGAGCTGTTTTTT,TRBJ2-2,NA,13,NA,TRBV20-1
CASSQRQGTNRYEQYF,TGTGCCAGCAGCCAAAGACAGGGCACGAACCGCTACGAGCAGTACTTC,TRBJ2-7,few,16,TRBD1,TRBV11-3
CASSQDLVSNEKLFF,TGTGCCAGCAGCCAAGATCTGGTCTCTAATGAAAAACTGTTTTTT,TRBJ1-4,few,15,NA,TRBV3-1
CASSSGLADPNEQFF,TGTGCCAGCAGTTCGGGACTAGCGGATCCCAATGAGCAGTTCTTC,TRBJ2-1,NA,15,TRBD2,TRBV12-3/TRBV12-4
CASSFSGRGVYGYTF,TGTGCCAGCAGTTTCTCCGGCAGGGGGGTGTATGGCTACACCTTC,TRBJ1-2,NA,15,TRBD1,TRBV27
CASSMDMARETQYF,TGTGCCAGCAGTATGGATATGGCACGGGAGACCCAGTACTTC,TRBJ2-5,NA,14,NA,TRBV5-6
CASRPDRVNTGELFF,TGTGCCAGCAGACCGGACAGGGTAAACACCGGGGAGCTGTTTTTT,TRBJ2-2,NA,15,TRBD1,TRBV12-3/TRBV12-4
CASSEVLAGTSEYNEQFF,TGTGCCAGCAGTGAAGTATTAGCCGGGACTAGCGAGTACAATGAGCAGTTCTTC,TRBJ2-1,few,18,TRBD2,TRBV2
CASSHGQGSSPLHF,TGTGCCAGCAGCCACGGACAGGGCTCCTCACCCCTCCACTTT,TRBJ1-6,NA,14,TRBD1,TRBV5-6
CASSSVDRGNYEQYF,TGTGCCAGCAGTTCGGTAGACAGGGGAAACTACGAGCAGTACTTC,TRBJ2-7,NA,15,TRBD1,TRBV12-3/TRBV12-4
CASSFVTGGKQPQHF,TGTGCCAGCAGTTTTGTGACAGGGGGGAAACAGCCCCAGCATTTT,TRBJ1-5,NA,15,TRBD1,TRBV12-3/TRBV12-4
CASSLLSPGGADTQYF,TGTGCCAGCAGCTTATTGAGTCCCGGGGGGGCGGATACGCAGTATTTT,TRBJ2-3,few,16,TRBD2,TRBV7-2
CASSPSSGEQYF,TGCGCCAGCAGCCCAAGCTCGGGGGAGCAGTACTTC,TRBJ2-7,NA,12,NA,TRBV5-1
CATSDTRGGASSGANVLTF,TGTGCCACCAGTGACACCCGAGGGGGTGCCTCGTCTGGGGCCAACGTCCTGACTTTC,TRBJ2-6,few,19,NA,TRBV24-1
CASSFLSRSYGNTIYF,TGTGCCAGCAGTTTTCTCAGCAGGAGTTATGGAAACACCATATATTTT,TRBJ1-3,many,16,NA,TRBV12-3/TRBV12-4
CASSPLTDEKLFF,TGCGCCAGCAGCCCACTGACAGACGAAAAACTGTTTTTT,TRBJ1-4,many,13,NA,TRBV4-1
CASSPEGLGTYEQYF,TGCGCCAGCAGCCCCGAGGGACTAGGGACGTACGAGCAGTACTTC,TRBJ2-7,few,15,TRBD2,TRBV4-1
CASSSGTVNYGYTF,TGCGCCAGCAGCTCCGGGACAGTCAACTATGGCTACACCTTC,TRBJ1-2,many,14,TRBD1,TRBV5-1
CASSLNVNRDEQFF,TGTGCCAGCAGCTTAAATGTCAATCGTGATGAGCAGTTCTTC,TRBJ2-1,many,14,NA,TRBV7-3
CASSPGPGGVTEAFF,TGCGCCAGCAGCCCAGGGCCAGGGGGGGTCACTGAAGCTTTCTTT,TRBJ1-1,NA,15,TRBD1,TRBV4-3
CASSALRDNQPQHF,TGTGCCAGCAGCGCCCTGCGGGACAATCAGCCCCAGCATTTT,TRBJ1-5,few,14,NA,TRBV12-3/TRBV12-4
CASSDMVWAALGDTGELFF,TGTGCCAGCAGTGATATGGTGTGGGCGGCCCTCGGGGACACCGGGGAGCTGTTTTTT,TRBJ2-2,few,19,NA,TRBV2
CAISESGSHGYTF,TGTGCCATCAGTGAGTCGGGGTCCCATGGCTACACCTTC,TRBJ1-2,NA,13,NA,TRBV10-3
CASSLDLRQRNYGYTF,TGTGCCAGCAGCTTAGATCTGCGACAGCGTAACTATGGCTACACCTTC,TRBJ1-2,NA,16,NA,TRBV7-2
CASSEEETQYF,TGCGCCAGCAGCGAGGAAGAGACCCAGTACTTC,TRBJ2-5,many,11,NA,TRBV2
CASKWTGGTDTQYF,TGCGCCAGCAAGTGGACAGGGGGGACAGATACGCAGTATTTT,TRBJ2-3,few,14,TRBD1,TRBV5-1
CASSRTEEAFF,TGTGCCAGCTCACGGACGGAGGAAGCTTTCTTT,TRBJ1-1,NA,11,NA,TRBV18
CASSFLRNGYTF,TGTGCCAGCAGTTTTCTCAGGAATGGCTACACCTTC,TRBJ1-2,many,12,NA,TRBV12-3/TRBV12-4
CASSQTKSGGGMHIQYF,TGCGCCAGCAGCCAAACAAAATCAGGGGGAGGTATGCACATTCAGTACTTC,TRBJ2-4,few,17,NA,TRBV4-1
CSAPLAGRDDTQYF,TGCAGTGCGCCGCTAGCGGGGCGTGATGATACGCAGTATTTT,TRBJ2-3,NA,14,TRBD2,TRBV20-1
CASSSGRWPSEQFF,TGTGCCAGCTCTAGCGGGAGATGGCCCAGTGAGCAGTTCTTC,TRBJ2-1,NA,14,TRBD2,TRBV2